A single sample gave rise to the 7 T cell receptor beta chains below, sequenced in a study of blood T cell repertoires in COVID-19. Sequenced by immunoSEQ multiplex PCR; TCRdb stores in-frame clones only, minus some. This table has approximately 490,000 clones, around 90% appearing once. The sample comprised PBMCs or T cells enriched from blood (not recorded which). The receptor set was obtained from a woman aged 18-29 years who had recovered from COVID-19.

The chain couples TRBV12-3 or TRBV12-4 to TRBJ1-6; D not certain. The V end was cut by 4 bases, the J end by 8 bases, with 6 bases between. This CDR3 comprises 12 residues. CDR3 in amino acids: CASSSTYSPLHF. The CDR3 DNA is TGTGCCAGCAGTTCGACTTATTCACCCCTCCACTTT.

This chain links TRBV20-1 with TRBJ2-5; weak D call: TRBD2 (6 bases). Trimming pared 6 bases from V and 5 bases from J, leaving 10 bases between. The CDR3 loop spans 11 amino acids. Germline V gives CDR1 DFQATT, CDR2 SNEGSKA (reference sequence). Here the CDR3 DNA reads TGCAGTGCCCCCCGGGGGGAGACCCAGTACTTC. Translation: CSAPRGETQYF.

V gene TRBV3-1 (or the pseudogene TRBV3-2) combines with J gene TRBJ1-2; D is possibly TRBD1 (6 bases). V shed 4 bases and J shed 3 bases, with 15 bases lying between them. This CDR3 comprises 15 residues. The germline CDR1 and CDR2 sequences are LGHDT and YNNKEL (reference sequence). CDR3 nucleotides: TGTGCCAGCAGCCCGGCGGGGGCCCAATACTATGGCTACACCTTC. Its protein is CASSPAGAQYYGYTF.

The chain links TRBV5-1 to TRBJ1-2, with D maybe TRBD1 (5 bases). CDR1 and CDR2 (germline): SGHRS, YFSETQ. The CDR3 covers 16 residues. Trimming shortened V by 4 bases and J by 1 base, and 17 bases separated the two germline ends. CDR3: CASSLPTAALNYGYTF. The CDR3 DNA reads as TGCGCCAGCAGCCTTCCGACAGCTGCCCTTAACTATGGCTACACCTTC.

The gene calls are TRBV18 and TRBJ2-7; a weak D match, TRBD1 (5 bases). V lost 6 bases to trimming and J lost 4 bases, with 10 bases between them. CDR3 length equals 12 residues. CDR1 and CDR2 from the germline V gene are KGHSH and LQKENI. This CDR3 reads CASSLTVYEQYF. DNA of the CDR3: TGTGCCAGCTCTCTGACAGTTTACGAGCAGTACTTC.

The CDR3 is CASSLLGGSDTQYF. CDR3 in DNA: TGCGCCAGCAGCTTGTTAGGGGGTTCAGATACGCAGTATTTT. This chain connects TRBV5-1 to TRBJ2-3; D possibly corresponds to TRBD1 (6 bases). Trimming took off 1 base at V and 4 bases at J, with 10 bases between the two ends. The CDR3 runs 14 residues. CDR1 SGHRS and CDR2 YFSETQ come from the germline V gene.

The chain combines TRBV5-1 with TRBJ2-3; 8 nucleotides align to TRBD1. Per germline, CDR1 SGHRS and CDR2 YFSETQ. CDR3 size: 14 residues. J gave up 11 bases and V 3 bases, and 11 bases lay outside the gene matches. Here the CDR3 DNA reads TGCGCCAGCAGCTCCCTTAACTCTGGACAGGGGCAGTATTTT. Protein sequence: CASSSLNSGQGQYF.